A single TCR beta chain is shown here with its context. The antigen it recognizes is unknown. No qualities accompany the bases; no much larger clone lies one base away. Peripheral blood CD8+ and CD4+ T cells from healthy donors, Susac syndrome patients and multiple sclerosis patients were profiled by high-throughput TCR beta sequencing. Recently defined diagnostic criteria for definite or probable disease were met by the Susac syndrome patients. CD8+ TEMRA cells were enriched by FACS, while bulk CD8+ and CD4+ T cells were purified by magnetic negative isolation. Blood was drawn into EDTA tubes, processed within 24 hours, and PBMCs were isolated by density gradient centrifugation. PBMCs intended for TCR sequencing were cryopreserved in liquid nitrogen and thawed later in a water bath at 37 degrees C. The sorted or isolated CD4+, CD8+ and CD8+ TEMRA cells had a purity of 90% or higher. V and J lose 1 base and 3 bases, and a span of 15 bases separates them. The CDR3 spans 17 residues, from the cysteine through the phenylalanine. Kept here is only the CDR3 DNA, which spans 51 bases and is read in frame from base 1. The germline V gene gives CDR1 as LGHNA and CDR2 as YSLEER.

RNA was extracted using the RNeasy kit, and roughly 0.5 to 1 microgram was reverse transcribed with random hexamers. TCR beta CDR3 regions were amplified with the immunoSEQ multiplex PCR assay covering 54 Vbeta and 13 Jbeta segments. PCR amplification bias was corrected using a synthetic template baseline for primer optimization and computational correction. The source study handled its data this way. Reads were annotated to V, D and J genes per IMGT and analyzed with immunoSEQ Analyzer, keeping only productive sequences. To calculate clonality, Shannon entropy was normalized by log2 of the number of productive unique sequences and then subtracted from one. For each patient and control, public and private clones were evaluated within the 100 most prevalent clones. Clones were defined as Susac-specific if absent from the healthy and MS cohorts, from around 1,000 published viral clones and from other ImmuneACCESS disease sequences. TCRdb reworked the public reads: Q25 trimming with fastp, MiXCR clone assembly, productive beta chains retained. Every distinct CDR3 protein forms one entry, paired with its most common genes and DNA. These V and J calls rely on TCRdb rather than the paper's analysis. A total of some 210,000 distinct CDR3 sequences appear in this sample, about 94% of them only once. Together, the top ten hold over 0.15% of the sample.

The sample originates from a study of CD8 T cells in Susac syndrome (dated by TCRdb to 2018 to 2020). Context from the whole study: Among the sequenced Susac syndrome patients, over five had clinically active disease and under 10 were in clinical remission. Susac syndrome patients were therapy-naive, on corticosteroids (some also receiving IVIg), or on IVIg alone at blood withdrawal. Repertoire sequencing was used to test whether CD8+ T cell activation and differentiation in Susac syndrome was antigen driven. Results the study describes overall, beyond this receptor: The number of individuals in the TCR sequencing and HLA analysis was acknowledged as relatively small. In patients with Susac syndrome, the CD4+ T cell repertoire showed no detectable clonal expansion.

Sequenced material: CD4+ T cells from PBMCs. This TCR was recovered from a human donor with Susac syndrome. The sequence is built from TRBV4-3 and TRBJ2-2, with TRBD2 tentatively as D gene (6 bases match). For the CDR3, the sequence is CASSQALGGEDTGELFF. The base sequence is TGCGCCAGCAGCCAAGCCTTGGGCGGGGAGGACACCGGGGAGCTGTTTTTT.